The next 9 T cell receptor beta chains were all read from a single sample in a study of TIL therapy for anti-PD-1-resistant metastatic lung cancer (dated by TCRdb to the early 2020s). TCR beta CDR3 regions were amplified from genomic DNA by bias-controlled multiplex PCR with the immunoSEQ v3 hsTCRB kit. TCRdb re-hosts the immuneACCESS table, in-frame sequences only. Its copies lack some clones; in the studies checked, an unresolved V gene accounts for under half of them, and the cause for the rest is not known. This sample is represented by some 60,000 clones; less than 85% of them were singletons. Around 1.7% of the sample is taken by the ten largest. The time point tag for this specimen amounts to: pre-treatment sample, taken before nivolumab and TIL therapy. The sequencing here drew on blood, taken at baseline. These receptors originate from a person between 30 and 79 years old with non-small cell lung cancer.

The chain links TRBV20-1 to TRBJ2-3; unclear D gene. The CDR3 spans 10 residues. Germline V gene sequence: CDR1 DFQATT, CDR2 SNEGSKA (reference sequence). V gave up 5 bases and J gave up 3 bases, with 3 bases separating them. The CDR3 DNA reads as TGCAGTGCTTTGACAGATACGCAGTATTTT. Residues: CSALTDTQYF.

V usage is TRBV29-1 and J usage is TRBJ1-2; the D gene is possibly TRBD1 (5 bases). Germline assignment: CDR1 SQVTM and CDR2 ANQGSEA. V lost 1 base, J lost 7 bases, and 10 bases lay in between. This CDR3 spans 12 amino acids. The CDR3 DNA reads TGCAGCGTTGAAGCCAGGGTCGGTGGCTACACCTTC. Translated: CSVEARVGGYTF.

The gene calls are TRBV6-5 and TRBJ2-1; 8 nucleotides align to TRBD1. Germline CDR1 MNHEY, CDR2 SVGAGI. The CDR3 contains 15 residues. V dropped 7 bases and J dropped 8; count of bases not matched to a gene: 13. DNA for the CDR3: TGTGCCAGCACTACCCAGGGGGCGGGGCAGGATGAGCAGTTCTTC. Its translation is CASTTQGAGQDEQFF.

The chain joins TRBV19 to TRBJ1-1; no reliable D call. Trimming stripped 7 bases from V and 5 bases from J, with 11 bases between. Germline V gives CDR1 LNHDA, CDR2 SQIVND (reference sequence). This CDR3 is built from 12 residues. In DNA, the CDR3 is TGTGCCAGTACGCTTCGGGGAACTGAAGCTTTCTTT. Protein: CASTLRGTEAFF.

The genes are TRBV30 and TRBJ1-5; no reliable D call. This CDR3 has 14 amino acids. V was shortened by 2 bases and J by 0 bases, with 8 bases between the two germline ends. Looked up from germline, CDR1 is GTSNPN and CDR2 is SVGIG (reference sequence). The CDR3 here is CAWSFGNSNQPQHF. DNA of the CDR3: TGTGCCTGGAGTTTCGGGAATAGCAATCAGCCCCAGCATTTT.

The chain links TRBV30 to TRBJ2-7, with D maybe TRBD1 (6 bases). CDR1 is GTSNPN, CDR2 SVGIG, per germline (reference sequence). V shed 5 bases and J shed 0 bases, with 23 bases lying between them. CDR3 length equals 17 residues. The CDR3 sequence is CAWEHTGYKVRSYEQYF. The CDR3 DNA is TGTGCCTGGGAACACACAGGGTATAAGGTCCGCTCCTACGAGCAGTACTTC.

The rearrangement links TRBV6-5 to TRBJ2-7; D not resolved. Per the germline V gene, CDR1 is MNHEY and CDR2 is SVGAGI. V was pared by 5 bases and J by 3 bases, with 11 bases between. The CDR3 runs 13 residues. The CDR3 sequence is CASSRTVGYEQYF. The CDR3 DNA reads TGTGCCAGCAGTAGGACCGTCGGCTACGAGCAGTACTTC.

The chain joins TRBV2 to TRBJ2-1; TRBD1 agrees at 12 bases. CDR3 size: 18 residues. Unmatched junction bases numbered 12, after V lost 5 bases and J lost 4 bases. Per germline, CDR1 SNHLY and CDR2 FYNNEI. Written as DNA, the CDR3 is TGTGCCAGCAGTACTACCGGGACAGGGGGCTTGTTGTACAATGAGCAGTTCTTC. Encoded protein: CASSTTGTGGLLYNEQFF.

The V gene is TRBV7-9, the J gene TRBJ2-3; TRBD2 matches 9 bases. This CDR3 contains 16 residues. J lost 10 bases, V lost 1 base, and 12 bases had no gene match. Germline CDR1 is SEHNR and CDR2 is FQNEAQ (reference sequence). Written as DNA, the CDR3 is TGTGCCAGCAGCTTAGGAGGCGGGAGGGCCGGGAGAGCGCAGTATTTT. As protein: CASSLGGGRAGRAQYF.